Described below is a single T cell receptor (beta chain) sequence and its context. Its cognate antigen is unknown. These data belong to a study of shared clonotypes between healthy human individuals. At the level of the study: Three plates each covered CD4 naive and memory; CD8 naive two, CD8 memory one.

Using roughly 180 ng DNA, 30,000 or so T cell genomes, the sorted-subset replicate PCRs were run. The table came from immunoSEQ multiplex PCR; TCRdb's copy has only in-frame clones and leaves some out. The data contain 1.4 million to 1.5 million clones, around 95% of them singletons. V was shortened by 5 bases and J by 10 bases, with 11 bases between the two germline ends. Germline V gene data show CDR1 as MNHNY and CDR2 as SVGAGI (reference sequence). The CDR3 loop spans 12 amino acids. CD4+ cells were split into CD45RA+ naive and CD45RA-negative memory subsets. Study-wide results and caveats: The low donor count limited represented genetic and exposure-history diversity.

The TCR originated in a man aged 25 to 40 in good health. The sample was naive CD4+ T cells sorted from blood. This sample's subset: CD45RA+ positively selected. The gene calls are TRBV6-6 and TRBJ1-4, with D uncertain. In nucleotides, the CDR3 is TGTGCCAGCAGTCATACAGTTGGAAAACTGTTTTTT. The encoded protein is CASSHTVGKLFF.